Below are 20 T cell receptor beta chains sequenced from a single sample in a study of blood T cell repertoires in COVID-19. Clones were read by immunoSEQ multiplex PCR, and TCRdb kept only the in-frame ones, dropping some. The top ten hold roughly 8.7% of the sample, which has about 220,000 clones, around 84% seen once. The source material was peripheral blood. The receptors were gathered from a man aged 45-60 years with active or convalescent COVID-19.

The rearrangement links TRBV5-1 to TRBJ2-1; 16 nucleotides match TRBD2. CDR1 and CDR2 from the germline V gene are SGHRS and YFSETQ. V trimming: 3 bases; J trimming: 4 bases; junction bases outside the gene matches: 10. The CDR3 has 19 amino acids. The CDR3 bases are TGCGCCAGCAGCTGGGGACTAGCGGGAGGGGCGTCGGGGTACAATGAGCAGTTCTTC. This gives the protein CASSWGLAGGASGYNEQFF.

The chain links TRBV5-1 to TRBJ2-2, with a possible D match to TRBD2 (5 bases). The CDR3 extends over 15 amino acids. V was shortened by 5 bases and J by 1 base, with 12 bases between the two germline ends. Looked up from germline, CDR1 is SGHRS and CDR2 is YFSETQ. In DNA form, the CDR3 reads TGCGCCAGCAGTCCACCCCGGGGGAACACCGGGGAGCTGTTTTTT. This translates into CASSPPRGNTGELFF.

The chain is built from TRBV5-6 and TRBJ1-1; 8 bases match TRBD1. J lost 11 bases, V lost 4 bases, and 16 bases had no gene match. CDR1 and CDR2 from the germline V gene are SGHDT and YYEEEE. The CDR3 has 15 amino acids. CDR3: CASSPVGAGGRGAFF. The CDR3 DNA reads TGTGCCAGCAGCCCGGTGGGGGCAGGGGGCCGTGGGGCTTTCTTT.

The CDR3 DNA is TGCGCCAGCAGCTTCACTAGCGGGGGCGTTCTTACCCCCCATACGCAGTATTTT. This encodes CASSFTSGGVLTPHTQYF. The chain employs TRBV5-1 and TRBJ2-3; 11 nucleotides line up with TRBD2. The ends lost 2 bases at V and 7 bases at J; junction bases unmatched: 15. Germline lookup yields CDR1 SGHRS and CDR2 YFSETQ. The CDR3 sequence is 18 residues long.

A note on this clone: This sample also contains other DNA sequences that code for the same CDR3. The V gene is TRBV7-3, the J gene TRBJ2-1; 7 positions match TRBD2. Trimming took 1 base from V and 0 from J; bases not matched to a gene: 3. This CDR3 has 16 residues. Germline CDR1 is SGHTA and CDR2 is FQGTGA. CDR3 amino acids: CASSLIGGSSYNEQFF. As DNA, the CDR3 is TGTGCCAGCAGCTTAATAGGCGGGAGCTCCTACAATGAGCAGTTCTTC.

V is TRBV7-2 and J is TRBJ1-1, with D possibly TRBD1 on 6 matching bases. V was cut by 3 bases and J by 5 bases, with 13 bases left in between. This CDR3 contains 14 residues. Germline CDR1 is SGHTA and CDR2 is FQGNSA. The CDR3 here is CASSLRFQGTEAFF. CDR3 nucleotides: TGTGCCAGCAGCTTGAGGTTTCAGGGGACTGAAGCTTTCTTT.

This clone turned up a few times. This chain connects TRBV4-1 to TRBJ1-2; 8 nucleotides agree with TRBD1. The germline V gene has CDR1 MGHRA and CDR2 YSYEKL. The CDR3 contains 20 residues. With 0 bases clipped from V and 4 bases from J, the junction kept 19 bases outside the gene matches. The CDR3 DNA is TGCGCCAGCAGCCAAGATCACCCCAGAGATCAGGGGGCATGGAGCTATGGCTACACCTTC. As protein: CASSQDHPRDQGAWSYGYTF.

The chain recombines TRBV28 with TRBJ2-5; 14 positions match TRBD2. V dropped 6 bases and J dropped 2; count of bases not matched to a gene: 2. Germline lookup yields CDR1 MDHEN and CDR2 SYDVKM. There are 15 residues in the CDR3. As DNA, the CDR3 is TGTGCCAGCAGGGGGACTAGCGGGGGTCAAGAGACCCAGTACTTC. Its protein product is CASRGTSGGQETQYF. Drawing the rest from reference TRBV28 and TRBJ2-5, the complete variable domain is DVKVTQSSRYLVKRTGEKVFLECVQDMDHENMFWYRQDPGLGLRLIYFSYDVKMKEKGDIPEGYSVSREKKERFSLILESASTNQTSMYLCASRGTSGGQETQYFGPGTRLLVL.

The chain has TRBV6-2 or TRBV6-3 and TRBJ2-3; D is possibly TRBD1 (5 bases). This CDR3 has 15 amino acids. Trimming stripped 4 bases from V and 5 bases from J, with 16 bases between. Germline V CDR1 and CDR2: MNHEY, SVGEGT. CDR3 sequence: CASSSPPKGIDTQYF. The DNA of the CDR3 is TGTGCCAGCAGTTCACCCCCAAAGGGGATAGATACGCAGTATTTT.

This chain joins TRBV21-1 and TRBJ2-7; the table gives TRBD2 as D, unverified against the DNA. TRBV21-1 is an annotated pseudogene. CDR3 length: 12 residues. For the CDR3, the DNA is TGTGCCAGCAGCCTTCGCTCCTACGAGCAGTACGTC. Residues: CASSLRSYEQYV.

This CDR3 is CASSSSAGSYNEQFF. CDR3 sequence (DNA): TGTGCCAGCAGCTCCTCAGCGGGATCCTACAATGAGCAGTTCTTC. This chain links TRBV7-6 with TRBJ2-1, with TRBD2 matching 7 bases. Per the germline V gene, CDR1 is SGHVS and CDR2 is FNYEAQ. The V gene end was trimmed by 4 bases and the J gene end by 1 base; junction bases not matched to a gene: 4. This CDR3 has 15 residues.

This chain links TRBV6-2 or TRBV6-3 with TRBJ2-1, with D possibly matching TRBD2 (7 bases). The germline CDR1 and CDR2 sequences are MNHEY and SVGEGT. This CDR3 contains 19 residues. Between the trimmed V and J ends, which lost 5 bases and 4 bases, there was a span of 27 bases. The CDR3: CASSQGSGFVGGPYNEQFF. CDR3 nucleotide sequence: TGTGCCAGCAGTCAGGGGAGCGGATTCGTGGGAGGGCCTTACAATGAGCAGTTCTTC.

The chain has TRBV4-1 and TRBJ2-7; 7 bases fit TRBD2. V dropped 1 base and J dropped 6; count of bases not matched to a gene: 12. CDR3 length: 16 residues. The germline V gene encodes CDR1 MGHRA and CDR2 YSYEKL. This CDR3 reads CASSQGAGTLLSEQYF. In DNA, the CDR3 is TGCGCCAGCAGCCAAGGAGCGGGGACCCTACTTTCCGAGCAGTACTTC.

The sample holds one count of this clone. The V gene is TRBV11-2, the J gene TRBJ1-1; D might be TRBD1 (5 bases). With 5 bases removed from V and 2 bases from J, the gap between germline ends came to 9 bases. Germline CDR1 SGHAT, CDR2 FQNNGV. The CDR3 totals 13 residues. CDR3 sequence reads: CASSPQVNTEAFF. In nucleotides, the CDR3 is TGTGCCAGCAGCCCACAGGTTAACACTGAAGCTTTCTTT.

Only one count was recorded for this clone. J is TRBJ2-1 and V is TRBV6-6; TRBD2 is a possible D gene (6 bases). This CDR3 comprises 15 residues. CDR1 and CDR2 (germline): MNHNY, SVGAGI (reference sequence). The V gene lost 5 bases and the J gene lost 0 bases, with 11 bases spanning the gap. The CDR3 region is CASSHSGSSYNEQFF. As DNA, the CDR3 is TGTGCCAGCAGTCATAGCGGAAGCTCCTACAATGAGCAGTTCTTC.

The rearrangement joins TRBV6-1 to TRBJ2-2; 8 nucleotides match TRBD1. The CDR3 contains 16 residues. The V gene's germline CDR1 is MNHNS and CDR2 SASEGT. The V segment lost 1 base and the J segment 8 bases; nucleotides outside the gene matches: 9. The CDR3 sequence: CASSEEGRGQSGELFF. In nucleotides, the CDR3 is TGTGCCAGCAGTGAAGAGGGCAGGGGGCAGTCGGGGGAGCTGTTTTTT.

This chain links TRBV25-1 with TRBJ1-5; 7 bases map to TRBD1. The CDR3 loop spans 13 amino acids. V lost 9 bases and J lost 3; bases outside the gene matches: 5. Germline V gives CDR1 MGHDK, CDR2 SYGVNS. The CDR3: CASQQGINQPQHF. In nucleotides, the CDR3 is TGTGCCAGTCAACAGGGGATCAATCAGCCCCAGCATTTT.

This CDR3 is CASSKTEDEKLFF. As DNA, the CDR3 is TGTGCCAGTAGTAAAACCGAGGATGAAAAACTGTTTTTT. This chain links TRBV19 with TRBJ1-4, with D unresolved. Trimming shortened V by 4 bases and J by 6 bases, and 9 bases separated the two germline ends. This CDR3 has 13 amino acids. The germline V gene has CDR1 LNHDA and CDR2 SQIVND (reference sequence).

The V and J genes are TRBV5-4 and TRBJ1-2; perhaps TRBD1 as D (6 bases). CDR1 SGHNT and CDR2 YYREEE come from the germline V gene (reference sequence). The V and J ends lost 1 base and 1 base respectively, with 8 bases between them. This CDR3 region has 14 residues. CDR3 sequence (DNA): TGTGCCAGCAGCTTGTCAGGGGTTAACTATGGCTACACCTTC. It specifies CASSLSGVNYGYTF.

Regarding this clone: The sample holds other DNA sequences that translate to the same CDR3. The chain employs TRBV6-5 and TRBJ1-4; D is perhaps TRBD1 (6 bases). Trimming took 6 bases from V and 0 from J, leaving 8 bases between them. The germline gives CDR1 MNHEY, CDR2 SVGAGI. The CDR3 spans 14 residues. CDR3 amino acids: CASSRTATNEKLFF. CDR3 DNA sequence: TGTGCCAGCAGCCGGACAGCAACTAATGAAAAACTGTTTTTT.